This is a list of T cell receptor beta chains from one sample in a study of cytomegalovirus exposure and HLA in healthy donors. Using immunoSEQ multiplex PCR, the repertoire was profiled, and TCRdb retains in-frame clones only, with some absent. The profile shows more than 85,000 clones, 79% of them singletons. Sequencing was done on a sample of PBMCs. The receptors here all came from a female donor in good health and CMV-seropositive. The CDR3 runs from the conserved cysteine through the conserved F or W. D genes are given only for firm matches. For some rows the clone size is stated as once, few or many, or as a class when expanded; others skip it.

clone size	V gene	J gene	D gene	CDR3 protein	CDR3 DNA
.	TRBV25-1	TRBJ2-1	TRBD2	CASRSAGGDNEQFF	TGTGCCAGCAGGTCAGCGGGAGGGGACAATGAGCAGTTCTTC
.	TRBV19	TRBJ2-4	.	CASTGVLGNIQYF	TGTGCCAGTACGGGGGTCCTAGGGAACATTCAGTACTTC
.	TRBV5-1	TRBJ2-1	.	CASLQGGGSYNEQFF	TGCGCCAGTTTGCAGGGAGGTGGGTCCTACAATGAGCAGTTCTTC
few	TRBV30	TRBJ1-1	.	CAWKTGLNTEAFF	TGTGCCTGGAAGACGGGATTGAACACTGAAGCTTTCTTT
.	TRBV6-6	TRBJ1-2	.	CASRSPGINYGYTF	TGTGCCAGCAGATCTCCAGGGATAAACTATGGCTACACCTTC
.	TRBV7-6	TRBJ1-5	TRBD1	CASSEGQGYNQPQHF	TGTGCCAGCAGCGAAGGACAGGGTTACAATCAGCCCCAGCATTTT
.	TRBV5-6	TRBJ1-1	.	CASSSPGEETEAFF	TGTGCCAGCAGCTCCCCGGGGGAGGAAACTGAAGCTTTCTTT
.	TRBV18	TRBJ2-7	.	CASSPRVRNYEQYF	TGTGCCAGCTCACCCCGGGTTAGGAATTACGAGCAGTACTTC
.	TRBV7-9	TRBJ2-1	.	CSSSSHLGEQFF	TGTTCCAGCAGCTCCCATCTCGGTGAGCAGTTCTTC
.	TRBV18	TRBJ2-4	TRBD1	CASSPTGTGAAKNSQYF	TGTGCCAGCTCACCAACCGGGACAGGGGCTGCCAAAAACAGTCAGTACTTC
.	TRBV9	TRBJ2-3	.	CASSSPDNRNTDTQYF	TGTGCCAGCAGCTCCCCGGACAACAGAAACACAGATACGCAGTATTTT
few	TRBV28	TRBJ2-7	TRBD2	CASSSFKTSGRAVGHEQYF	TGTGCCAGCAGTTCCTTCAAGACTAGCGGGAGGGCTGTGGGGCACGAGCAGTACTTC
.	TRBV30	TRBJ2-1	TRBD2	CAWSGAGGPYEQFF	TGTGCCTGGAGTGGGGCGGGAGGGCCGTACGAGCAGTTCTTC
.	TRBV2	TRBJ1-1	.	CATGQRFNTEAFF	TGTGCCACTGGACAGAGATTCAACACTGAAGCTTTCTTT
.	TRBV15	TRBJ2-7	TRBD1	CATSRDRAGGEDEQYF	TGTGCCACCAGCAGAGACAGGGCAGGGGGCGAAGACGAGCAGTACTTC
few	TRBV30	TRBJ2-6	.	CACRGGPRSGANVLTF	TGTGCCTGCAGGGGTGGCCCGAGGTCTGGGGCCAACGTCCTGACTTTC
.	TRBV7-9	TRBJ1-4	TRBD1	CASRTDRDGEKLFF	TGTGCCAGCAGAACTGACAGGGACGGTGAAAAACTGTTTTTT
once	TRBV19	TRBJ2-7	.	CASSRQDSYEQYF	TGTGCCAGTAGTAGACAGGACTCCTACGAGCAGTACTTC
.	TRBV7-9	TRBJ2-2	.	CASSFRAPGGTGELFF	TGTGCCAGCAGCTTCCGAGCGCCCGGGGGAACCGGGGAGCTGTTTTTT
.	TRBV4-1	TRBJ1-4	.	CASSQGQGREKLFF	TGCGCCAGCAGCCAAGGGCAGGGTCGGGAAAAACTGTTTTTT
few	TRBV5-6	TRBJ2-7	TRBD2	CASSLGGSSYEQYF	TGTGCCAGCAGCTTGGGCGGGAGCTCCTACGAGCAGTACTTC
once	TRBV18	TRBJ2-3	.	CASSPEGRGDTQYF	TGTGCCAGCTCACCAGAGGGTCGGGGAGATACGCAGTATTTT
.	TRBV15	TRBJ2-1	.	CATSPRGMVDNEQFF	TGTGCCACCAGCCCGAGGGGGATGGTGGACAATGAGCAGTTCTTC
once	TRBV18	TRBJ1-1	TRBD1	CASSQGANTEAFF	TGTGCCAGCTCACAGGGGGCGAACACTGAAGCTTTCTTT
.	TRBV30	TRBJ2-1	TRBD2	CAWSGLAGASSSYNEQFF	TGTGCCTGGAGTGGGCTAGCGGGGGCCTCAAGCTCCTACAATGAGCAGTTCTTC
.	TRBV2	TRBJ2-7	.	CASSSSLPGVGEQYF	TGTGCCAGCAGTTCTTCCTTGCCAGGGGTTGGGGAGCAGTACTTC
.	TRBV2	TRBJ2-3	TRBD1	CVSSEAGDRGRDTQYF	TGTGTCAGCAGTGAAGCGGGCGACAGGGGGAGGGATACGCAGTATTTT
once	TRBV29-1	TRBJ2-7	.	CSAEGSSYEQYF	TGCAGCGCCGAGGGAAGTTCCTACGAGCAGTACTTC
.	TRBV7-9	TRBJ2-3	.	CSSSSTGTATDTQYF	TGTTCCAGCAGCTCTACAGGTACCGCCACAGATACGCAGTATTTT
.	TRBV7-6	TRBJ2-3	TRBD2	CASSLTGGADTQYF	TGTGCCAGCAGCTTAACTGGGGGGGCAGATACGCAGTATTTT
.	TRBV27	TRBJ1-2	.	CASGIAGGGYGYTF	TGTGCCAGCGGGATCGCCGGGGGGGGCTATGGCTACACCTTC
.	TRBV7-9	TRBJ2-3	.	CASSSTRLGASTDTQYF	TGTGCCAGCAGCTCCACCAGACTGGGGGCGAGCACAGATACGCAGTATTTT
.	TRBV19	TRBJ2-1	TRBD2	CASSRTSGSLSNEQFF	TGTGCCAGTAGTAGGACTAGCGGGAGCCTCTCCAATGAGCAGTTCTTC
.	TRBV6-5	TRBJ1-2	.	CASSSPRVYYGYTF	TGTGCCAGCAGTTCCCCCAGGGTCTACTATGGCTACACCTTC
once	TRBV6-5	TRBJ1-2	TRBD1	CASSRAGQGHGGYTF	TGTGCCAGCAGTCGAGCGGGACAGGGGCATGGTGGCTACACCTTC
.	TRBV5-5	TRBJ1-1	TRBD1	CASRTGGPNTEAFF	TGTGCCAGCCGAACAGGGGGACCGAACACTGAAGCTTTCTTT
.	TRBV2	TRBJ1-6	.	CASTRTENSPLHF	TGTGCCAGCACGCGGACAGAGAATTCACCCCTCCACTTT
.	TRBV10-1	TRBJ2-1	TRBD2	CASSESSETSGRSYNEQFF	TGCGCCAGCAGTGAGTCCTCTGAGACTAGCGGGAGGTCCTACAATGAGCAGTTCTTC
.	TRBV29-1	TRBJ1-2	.	CSVEPGAQEGYTF	TGCAGCGTTGAGCCAGGGGCGCAGGAAGGCTACACCTTC
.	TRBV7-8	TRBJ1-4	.	CASSLAPDRFVEKLFF	TGTGCCAGCAGCTTAGCCCCAGACAGGTTCGTCGAAAAACTGTTTTTT
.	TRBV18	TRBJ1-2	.	CASSPPGGLSKNYGYTF	TGTGCCAGCTCACCACCGGGGGGACTTTCAAAAAACTATGGCTACACCTTC
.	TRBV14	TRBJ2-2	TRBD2	CASSQVEGMDQREGALDGELFF	TGTGCCAGCAGCCAAGTGGAAGGTATGGATCAGCGGGAGGGAGCTCTTGACGGGGAGCTGTTTTTT
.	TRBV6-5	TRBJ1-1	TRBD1	CASSLGQGMNTEAFF	TGTGCCAGCAGTTTGGGACAGGGGATGAACACTGAAGCTTTCTTT
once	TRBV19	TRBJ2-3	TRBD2	CASSTGTSDTDTQYF	TGTGCCAGTAGTACAGGGACTAGCGACACAGATACGCAGTATTTT
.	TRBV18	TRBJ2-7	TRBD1	CASSLGQKNYEQYF	TGTGCCAGCTCACTGGGACAGAAGAACTACGAGCAGTACTTC
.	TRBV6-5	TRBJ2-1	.	CASRTGWLEQFF	TGTGCCAGCAGGACAGGCTGGCTTGAGCAGTTCTTC
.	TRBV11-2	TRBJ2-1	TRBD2	CASSLVSGDPYNEQFF	TGTGCCAGCAGCTTAGTAAGCGGGGACCCCTACAATGAGCAGTTCTTC
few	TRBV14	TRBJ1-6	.	CASSQGRELSPLHF	TGTGCCAGCAGCCAAGGACGGGAGCTTTCACCCCTCCACTTT
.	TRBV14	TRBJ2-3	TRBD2	CARRAGGADTQYF	TGTGCCAGGAGAGCGGGGGGGGCAGATACGCAGTATTTT
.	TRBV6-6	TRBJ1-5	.	CASSGQFSNQPQHF	TGTGCCAGCAGTGGACAGTTTAGCAATCAGCCCCAGCATTTT
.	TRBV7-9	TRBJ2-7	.	CASSLDSTGRERLQYF	TGTGCCAGCAGCTTGGATAGTACAGGGAGAGAGAGGTTGCAGTACTTC
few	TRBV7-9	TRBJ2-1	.	CASTPPQGGLNEQFF	TGTGCCAGCACCCCGCCGCAGGGAGGTCTCAATGAGCAGTTCTTC
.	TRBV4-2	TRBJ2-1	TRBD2	CASSQDVSALAAADEQFF	TGTGCCAGCAGCCAAGATGTTTCGGCACTAGCGGCCGCTGATGAGCAGTTCTTC
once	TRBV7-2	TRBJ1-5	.	CASSWRAGNQPQHF	TGTGCCAGCAGCTGGAGGGCGGGCAATCAGCCCCAGCATTTT
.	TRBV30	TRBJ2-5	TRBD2	CAWRAGRETQYF	TGTGCCTGGAGAGCGGGGAGGGAGACCCAGTACTTC